This T cell receptor beta chain was observed in a study of T cells in Graves' hyperthyroidism and ophthalmopathy. Study-level points and caveats: Researchers found most expanded thyroid clonotypes above 0.001 in blood as well. Ophthalmopathy was told apart from stable hyperthyroidism by a 13 V-J model.

When ophthalmopathy did not progress within 18 months, Graves' hyperthyroidism was considered stable. Patients were excluded because of uncontrolled infection, other autoimmune disease, pregnancy or lactation. The TCR beta CDR3 regions underwent amplification using RNA transcripts as the source. The TCR CDR3 first-round RT-PCR relied on the HTBI primer set. Using its own MiXCR run on the multiplex PCR reads, TCRdb lists one record per CDR3 protein. The sample holds around 560,000 distinct CDR3 sequences, about a sixth seen once. A note on this clonotype: Its specificity is not known.

With 5 bases clipped from V and 3 bases from J, the junction kept 8 bases outside the gene matches. The germline gives CDR1 SGHRS, CDR2 YFSETQ. This CDR3 contains 18 residues. The sample consisted of blood. The clonotype originates from a woman aged 18-35 years with Graves' hyperthyroidism. The rearrangement joins TRBV5-1 to TRBJ2-2, with TRBD2 matching 15 bases. Here the CDR3 reads CASSSGLAGGPHTGELFF. The CDR3 DNA reads TGCGCCAGCAGTTCAGGACTAGCGGGAGGGCCCCACACCGGGGAGCTGTTTTTT.